Reported below is one TCR beta chain. Antigen: not known. These data come from a study of memory CD4+ T cells and cytomegalovirus serostatus. Study-wide context: Healthy Belgian adult donors included nine or ten CMV-positive and more than 20 CMV-negative people. Whole-study results and caveats: CD4+ memory repertoires contained about two fifths of the roughly 160 reported CMV TCRbeta sequences. Repertoires predicted CMV serostatus with median bootstrapped AUC of approximately 0.95.

The sort gate was single viable CD3+CD4+CD8-CD45RO+ cells for memory CD4+ T cells. Positive selection with CD4 microbeads enriched total CD4+ T cells. The germline V gene has CDR1 SGHAT and CDR2 FQNNGV. V shed 5 bases and J shed 4 bases, with 18 bases lying between them. There are 17 residues in the CDR3. Clones were sequenced by immunoSEQ multiplex PCR, and TCRdb holds only the in-frame ones, with some missing. This sample has 40,000 to 55,000 clones; over 65% occur once, and the top ten carry roughly 2%. This sequence originates from an adult in good health and CMV-seronegative. The chain carries TRBV11-2 and TRBJ1-6; D may be TRBD1 (5 bases). Sequences were obtained from memory CD4+ T cells from blood. The CDR3 loop is CASSPGGSGGYNSPLHF. CDR3 coding DNA: TGTGCCAGCAGCCCGGGAGGTAGCGGGGGTTATAATTCACCCCTCCACTTT.